The clone carrying this T cell receptor beta chain was counted only a few times. The J segment lost 4 bases and the V segment lost 3 bases, leaving 7 bases of the junction unmatched. This CDR3 has 16 amino acids. Looked up from germline, CDR1 is SGHRS and CDR2 is YFSETQ. The entry originates in a study of cytomegalovirus exposure and HLA in healthy donors. It was with 60 Vbeta and 13 Jbeta primers that the PCR ran. The assay was immunoSEQ multiplex PCR, and TCRdb's table has in-frame clones only and misses some. Among 130,000 to 150,000 clones listed, roughly 77% were seen once. What was sequenced was PBMCs. The clonotype comes from a man under 40 in good health and CMV-seronegative. The chain joins TRBV5-1 to TRBJ1-1, with 12 nucleotides matching TRBD1. CDR3: CASSSQGTGGFTEAFF. CDR3 bases: TGCGCCAGCAGCTCTCAAGGGACAGGGGGCTTCACTGAAGCTTTCTTT.